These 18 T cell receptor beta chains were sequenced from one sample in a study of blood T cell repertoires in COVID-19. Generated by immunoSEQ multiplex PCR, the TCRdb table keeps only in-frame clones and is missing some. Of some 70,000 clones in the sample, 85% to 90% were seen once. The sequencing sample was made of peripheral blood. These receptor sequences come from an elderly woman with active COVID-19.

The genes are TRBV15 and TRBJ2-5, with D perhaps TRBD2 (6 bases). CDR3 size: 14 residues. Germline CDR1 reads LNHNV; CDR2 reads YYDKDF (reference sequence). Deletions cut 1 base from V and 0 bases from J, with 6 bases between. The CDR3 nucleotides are TGTGCCACCAGCAGAGGCGGGAACCAAGAGACCCAGTACTTC. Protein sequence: CATSRGGNQETQYF.

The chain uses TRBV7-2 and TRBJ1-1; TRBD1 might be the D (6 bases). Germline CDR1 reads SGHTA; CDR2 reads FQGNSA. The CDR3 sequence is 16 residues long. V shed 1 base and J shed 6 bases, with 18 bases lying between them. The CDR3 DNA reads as TGTGCCAGCAGCTTAGTTCCCCCACAGGGTGCCGCTGAAGCTTTCTTT. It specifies CASSLVPPQGAAEAFF.

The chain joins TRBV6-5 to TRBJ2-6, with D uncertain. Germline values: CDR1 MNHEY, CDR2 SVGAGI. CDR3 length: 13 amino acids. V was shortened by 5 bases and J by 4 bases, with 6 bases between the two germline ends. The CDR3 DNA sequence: TGTGCCAGCAGTCGGTCCGGGGCCAACGTCCTGACTTTC. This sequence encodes CASSRSGANVLTF.

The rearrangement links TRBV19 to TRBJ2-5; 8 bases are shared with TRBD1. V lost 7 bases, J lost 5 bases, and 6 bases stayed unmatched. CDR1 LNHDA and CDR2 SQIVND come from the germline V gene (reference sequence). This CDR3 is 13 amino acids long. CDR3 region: CASTLTGVETQYF. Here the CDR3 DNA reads TGTGCCAGTACCCTGACAGGGGTGGAGACCCAGTACTTC.

CDR3 protein: CASSEGLAGVPYEQYF. The CDR3 DNA follows: TGTGCCAGCAGTGAGGGACTAGCGGGAGTTCCCTACGAGCAGTACTTC. This sequence joins TRBV27 and TRBJ2-7; 14 positions agree with TRBD2. V dropped 5 bases and J dropped 2; count of bases not matched to a gene: 5. CDR1 and CDR2 (germline): MNHEY, SMNVEV (reference sequence). The CDR3 runs 16 residues.

In DNA form, the CDR3 reads TGTGCCAGTAGTATAAAAAAGACTTTCAGCTCCTACAATGAGCAGTTCTTC. It specifies CASSIKKTFSSYNEQFF. The chain has TRBV19 and TRBJ2-1; D gene unclear. Trimming pared 2 bases from V and 0 bases from J, leaving 14 bases between. Germline CDR1 reads LNHDA; CDR2 reads SQIVND (reference sequence). CDR3 length equals 17 residues.

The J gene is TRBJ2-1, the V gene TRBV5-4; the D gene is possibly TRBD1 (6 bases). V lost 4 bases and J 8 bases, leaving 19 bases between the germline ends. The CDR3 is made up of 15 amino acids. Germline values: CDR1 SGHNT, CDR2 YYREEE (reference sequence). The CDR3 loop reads CASSQAQGVIDEQFF. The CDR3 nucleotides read TGTGCCAGCAGCCAGGCACAGGGCGTTATCGATGAGCAGTTCTTC. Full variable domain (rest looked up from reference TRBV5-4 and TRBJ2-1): ETGVTQSPTHLIKTRGQQVTLRCSSQSGHNTVSWYQQALGQGPQFIFQYYREEENGRGNFPPRFSGLQFPNYSSELNVNALELDDSALYLCASSQAQGVIDEQFFGPGTRLTVL.

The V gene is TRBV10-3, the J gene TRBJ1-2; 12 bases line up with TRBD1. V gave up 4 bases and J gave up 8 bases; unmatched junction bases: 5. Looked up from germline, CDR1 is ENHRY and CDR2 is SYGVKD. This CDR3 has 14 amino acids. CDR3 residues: CAISGDRGRGGYTF. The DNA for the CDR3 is TGTGCCATCAGTGGGGACAGGGGGCGCGGGGGCTACACCTTC.

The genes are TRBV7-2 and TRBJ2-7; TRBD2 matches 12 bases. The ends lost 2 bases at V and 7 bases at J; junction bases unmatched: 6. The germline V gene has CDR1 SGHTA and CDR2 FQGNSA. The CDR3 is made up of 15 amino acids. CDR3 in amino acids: CASSLLAGGPGEQYF. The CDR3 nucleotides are TGTGCCAGCAGCTTACTAGCGGGAGGGCCGGGGGAGCAGTACTTC.

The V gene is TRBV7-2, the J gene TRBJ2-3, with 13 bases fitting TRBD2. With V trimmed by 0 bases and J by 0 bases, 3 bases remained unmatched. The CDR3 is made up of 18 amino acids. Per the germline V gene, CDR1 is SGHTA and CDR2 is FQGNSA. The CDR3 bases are TGTGCCAGCAGCTTAGCGGGACTAGCGGGAATTAGCACAGATACGCAGTATTTT. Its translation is CASSLAGLAGISTDTQYF.

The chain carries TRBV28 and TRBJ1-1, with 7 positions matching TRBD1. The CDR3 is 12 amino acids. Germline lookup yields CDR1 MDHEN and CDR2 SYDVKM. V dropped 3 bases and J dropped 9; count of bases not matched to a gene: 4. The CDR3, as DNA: TGTGCCAGCAGTTTGGGACAGCAAAAAGCTTTCTTT. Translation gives CASSLGQQKAFF.

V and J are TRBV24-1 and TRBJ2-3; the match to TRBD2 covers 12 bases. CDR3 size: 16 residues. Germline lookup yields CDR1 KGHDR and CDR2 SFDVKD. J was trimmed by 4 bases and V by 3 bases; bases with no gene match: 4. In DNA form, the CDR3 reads TGTGCCACCAGTGATGCCCTAGCGGGAGGGCCAGATACGCAGTATTTT. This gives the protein CATSDALAGGPDTQYF.

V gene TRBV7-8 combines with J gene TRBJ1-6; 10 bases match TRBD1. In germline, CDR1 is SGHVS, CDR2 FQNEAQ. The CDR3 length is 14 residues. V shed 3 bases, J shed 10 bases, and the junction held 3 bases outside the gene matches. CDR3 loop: CASSFGTGESPLHF. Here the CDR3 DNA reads TGTGCCAGCAGCTTCGGGACAGGGGAATCACCCCTCCACTTT.

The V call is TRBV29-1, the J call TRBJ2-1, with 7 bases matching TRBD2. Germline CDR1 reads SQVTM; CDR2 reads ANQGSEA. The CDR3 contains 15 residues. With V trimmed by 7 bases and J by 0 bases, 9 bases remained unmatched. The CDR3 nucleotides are TGCAGCGGTGGGGTAGGCGGGAGCTCCTACAATGAGCAGTTCTTC. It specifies CSGGVGGSSYNEQFF.

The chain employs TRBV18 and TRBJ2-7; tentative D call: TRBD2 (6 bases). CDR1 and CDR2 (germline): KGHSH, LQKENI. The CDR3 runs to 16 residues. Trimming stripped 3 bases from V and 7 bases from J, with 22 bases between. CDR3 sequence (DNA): TGTGCCAGCTCACCCGGGACTGGCCTCACCTCTCGGGAGCAGTACTTC. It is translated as CASSPGTGLTSREQYF.

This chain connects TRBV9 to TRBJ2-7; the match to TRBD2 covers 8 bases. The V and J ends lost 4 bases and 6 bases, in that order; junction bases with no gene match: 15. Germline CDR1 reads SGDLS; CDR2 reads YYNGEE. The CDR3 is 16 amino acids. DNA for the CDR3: TGTGCCAGCAGCCCCCCGGGGGGGAGGGCCGCTATCGAGCAGTACTTC. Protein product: CASSPPGGRAAIEQYF.

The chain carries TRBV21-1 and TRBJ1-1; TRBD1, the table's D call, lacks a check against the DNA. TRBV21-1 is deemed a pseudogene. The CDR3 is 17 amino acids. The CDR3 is CAVRDRPPPSPDTEAFF. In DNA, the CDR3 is TGTGCCGTCCGGGACAGGCCTCCTCCCAGTCCGGACACTGAAGCTTTCTTT.

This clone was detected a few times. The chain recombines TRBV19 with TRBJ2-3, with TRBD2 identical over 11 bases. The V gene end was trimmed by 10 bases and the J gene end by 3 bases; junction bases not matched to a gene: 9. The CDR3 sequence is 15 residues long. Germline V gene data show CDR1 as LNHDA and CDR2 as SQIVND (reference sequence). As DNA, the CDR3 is TGTGCCACCTCGGGACTAGCGGATCCGACAGATACGCAGTATTTT. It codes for CATSGLADPTDTQYF.